Described below is a single TCR beta chain sequence and its context. The antigen is not known. The data are from a study of cytomegalovirus exposure and HLA in healthy donors. The CDR3 totals 12 residues. Germline V gene sequence: CDR1 SQVTM, CDR2 ANQGSEA. Unmatched junction bases numbered 7, after V lost 7 bases and J lost 9 bases. Study results and limitations: Earlier analysis yielded a pattern in which most TCR beta V segments were productive about 90% or about 30% of the time.

The PCR ran on 60 Vbeta and 13 Jbeta primers. Sequencing used immunoSEQ multiplex PCR; TCRdb keeps in-frame clones, though not all of them. The top ten hold 1.4% to 1.5% of the sample, which has about 150,000 clones, approximately 82% seen once. The rearrangement uses TRBV29-1 and TRBJ2-1; TRBD1 matches at 9 bases. Sequencing was carried out using PBMCs. This TCR derives from a male donor in good health and CMV-seronegative. The CDR3 reads CSAGQGFSEQFF. The CDR3 nucleotides are TGCAGCGCCGGACAGGGGTTCAGTGAGCAGTTCTTC.